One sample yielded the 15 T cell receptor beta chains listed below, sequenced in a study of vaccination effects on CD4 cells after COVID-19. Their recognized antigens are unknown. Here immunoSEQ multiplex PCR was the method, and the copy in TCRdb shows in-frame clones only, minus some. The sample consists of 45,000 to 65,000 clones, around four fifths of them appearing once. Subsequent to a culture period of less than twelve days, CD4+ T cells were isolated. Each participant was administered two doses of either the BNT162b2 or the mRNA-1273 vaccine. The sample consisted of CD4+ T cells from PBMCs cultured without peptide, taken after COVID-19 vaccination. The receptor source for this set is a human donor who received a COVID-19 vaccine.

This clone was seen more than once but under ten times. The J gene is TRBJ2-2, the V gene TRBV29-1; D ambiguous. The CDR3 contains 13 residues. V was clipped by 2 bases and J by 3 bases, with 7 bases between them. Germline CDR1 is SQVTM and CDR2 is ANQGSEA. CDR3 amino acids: CSVETIDTGELFF. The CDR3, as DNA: TGCAGCGTTGAAACAATTGACACCGGGGAGCTGTTTTTT.

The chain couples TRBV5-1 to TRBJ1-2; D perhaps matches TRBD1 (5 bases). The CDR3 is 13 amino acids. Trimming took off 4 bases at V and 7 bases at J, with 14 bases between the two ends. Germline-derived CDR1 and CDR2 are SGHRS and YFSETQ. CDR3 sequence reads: CASSVDLGVGYTF. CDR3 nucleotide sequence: TGCGCCAGCAGCGTCGACCTAGGGGTTGGCTACACCTTC.

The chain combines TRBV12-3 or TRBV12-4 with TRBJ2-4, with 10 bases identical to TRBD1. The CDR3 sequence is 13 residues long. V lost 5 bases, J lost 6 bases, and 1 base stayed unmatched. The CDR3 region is CASSDRGRNIQYF. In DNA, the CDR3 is TGTGCCAGCAGTGACAGGGGGCGAAACATTCAGTACTTC.

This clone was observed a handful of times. The CDR3 here is CASSGPGSSGNTIYF. The CDR3 nucleotides read TGTGCCAGCAGCGGCCCGGGAAGCTCTGGAAACACCATATATTTT. This chain joins TRBV28 and TRBJ1-3; D unresolved. This CDR3 is 15 amino acids long. CDR1 MDHEN and CDR2 SYDVKM come from the germline V gene. V was pared by 6 bases and J by 0 bases, with 12 bases between. Variable domain in full (rest from reference TRBV28 and TRBJ1-3): DVKVTQSSRYLVKRTGEKVFLECVQDMDHENMFWYRQDPGLGLRLIYFSYDVKMKEKGDIPEGYSVSREKKERFSLILESASTNQTSMYLCASSGPGSSGNTIYFGEGSWLTVV.

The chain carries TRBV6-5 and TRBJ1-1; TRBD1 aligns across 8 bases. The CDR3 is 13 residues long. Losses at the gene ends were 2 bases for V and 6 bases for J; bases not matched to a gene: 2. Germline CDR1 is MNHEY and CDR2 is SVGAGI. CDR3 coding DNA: TGTGCCAGCAGTTACCGGACAGGGTCTGAAGCTTTCTTT. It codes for CASSYRTGSEAFF.

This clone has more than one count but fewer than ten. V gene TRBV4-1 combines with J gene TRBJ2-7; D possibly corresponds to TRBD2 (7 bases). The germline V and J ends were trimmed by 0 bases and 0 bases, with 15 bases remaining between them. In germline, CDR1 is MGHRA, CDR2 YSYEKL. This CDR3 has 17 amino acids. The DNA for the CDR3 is TGCGCCAGCAGCCAAGATTGGGGAGGGGGGCTCTCCTACGAGCAGTACTTC. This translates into CASSQDWGGGLSYEQYF.

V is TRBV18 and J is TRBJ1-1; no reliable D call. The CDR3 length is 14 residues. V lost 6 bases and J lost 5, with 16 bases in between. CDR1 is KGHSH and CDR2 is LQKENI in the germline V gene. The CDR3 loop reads CASSPALGGTEAFF. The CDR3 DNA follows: TGTGCCAGCTCCCCGGCTCTTGGAGGAACTGAAGCTTTCTTT.

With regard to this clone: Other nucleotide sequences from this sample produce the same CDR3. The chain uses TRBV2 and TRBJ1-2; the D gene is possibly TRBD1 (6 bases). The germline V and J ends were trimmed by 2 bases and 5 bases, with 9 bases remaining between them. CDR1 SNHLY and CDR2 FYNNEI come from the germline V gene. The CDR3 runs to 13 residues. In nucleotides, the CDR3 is TGTGCCAGCAGTGAAAAAGGGGGATATGGCTACACCTTC. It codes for CASSEKGGYGYTF.

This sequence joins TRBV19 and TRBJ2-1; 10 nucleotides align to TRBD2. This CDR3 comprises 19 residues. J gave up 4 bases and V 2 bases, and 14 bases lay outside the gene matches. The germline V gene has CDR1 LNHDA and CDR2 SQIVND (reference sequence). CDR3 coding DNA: TGTGCCAGTAGTATAATAACGGGGCTAGCGGGAGTAAGGTACAATGAGCAGTTCTTC. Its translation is CASSIITGLAGVRYNEQFF. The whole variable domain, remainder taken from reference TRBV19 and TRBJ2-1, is DGGITQSPKYLFRKEGQNVTLSCEQNLNHDAMYWYRQDPGQGLRLIYYSQIVNDFQKGDIAEGYSVSREKKESFPLTVTSAQKNPTAFYLCASSIITGLAGVRYNEQFFGPGTRLTVL.

CDR3 nucleotide sequence: TGTGCCAGCAGCGCCCGGGGAGTCGGGCCCTACGAGCAGTACTTC. Protein: CASSARGVGPYEQYF. The gene calls are TRBV7-2 and TRBJ2-7; D might be TRBD2 (5 bases). This CDR3 has 15 residues. Germline CDR1 is SGHTA and CDR2 is FQGNSA. V was trimmed by 5 bases and J by 2 bases, leaving 16 bases between them.

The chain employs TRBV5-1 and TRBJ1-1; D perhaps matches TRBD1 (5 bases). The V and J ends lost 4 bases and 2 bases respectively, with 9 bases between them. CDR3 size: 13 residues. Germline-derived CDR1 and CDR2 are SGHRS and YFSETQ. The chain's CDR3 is CASSVTDNTEAFF. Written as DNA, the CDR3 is TGCGCCAGCAGCGTGACAGACAACACTGAAGCTTTCTTT.

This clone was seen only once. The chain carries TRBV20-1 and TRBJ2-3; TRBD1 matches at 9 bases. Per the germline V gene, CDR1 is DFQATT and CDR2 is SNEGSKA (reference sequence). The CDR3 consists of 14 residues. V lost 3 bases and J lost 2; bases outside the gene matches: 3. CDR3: CSASRTGATDTQYF. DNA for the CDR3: TGCAGTGCTAGTAGGACAGGGGCCACAGATACGCAGTATTTT.

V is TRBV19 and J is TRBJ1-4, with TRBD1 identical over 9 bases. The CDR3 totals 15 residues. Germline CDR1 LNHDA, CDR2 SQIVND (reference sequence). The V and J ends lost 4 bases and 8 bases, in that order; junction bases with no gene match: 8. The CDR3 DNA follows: TGTGCCAGTAGTAAGGACAGGGGAGTCGGCGAAAAACTGTTTTTT. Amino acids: CASSKDRGVGEKLFF. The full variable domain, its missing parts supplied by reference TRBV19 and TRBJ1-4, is DGGITQSPKYLFRKEGQNVTLSCEQNLNHDAMYWYRQDPGQGLRLIYYSQIVNDFQKGDIAEGYSVSREKKESFPLTVTSAQKNPTAFYLCASSKDRGVGEKLFFGSGTQLSVL.

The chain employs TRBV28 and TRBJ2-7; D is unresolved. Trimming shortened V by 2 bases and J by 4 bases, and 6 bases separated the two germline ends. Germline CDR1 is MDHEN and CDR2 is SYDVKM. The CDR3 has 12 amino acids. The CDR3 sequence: CASSLQLYEQYF. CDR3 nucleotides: TGTGCCAGCAGTTTACAGTTGTACGAGCAGTACTTC.

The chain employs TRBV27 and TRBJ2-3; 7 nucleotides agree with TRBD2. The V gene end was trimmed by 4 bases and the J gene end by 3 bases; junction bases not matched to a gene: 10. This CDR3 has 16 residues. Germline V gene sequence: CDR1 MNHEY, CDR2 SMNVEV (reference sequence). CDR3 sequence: CASSSRDYFLTDTQYF. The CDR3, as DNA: TGTGCCAGCAGTTCCAGGGACTACTTTTTAACAGATACGCAGTATTTT.